This TCR beta chain was profiled in a study of blood T cell repertoires in COVID-19. Trimming took 0 bases from V and 6 from J; bases not matched to a gene: 7. Germline CDR1 reads SGHAT; CDR2 reads FQNNGV. This CDR3 has 16 amino acids. Generated by immunoSEQ multiplex PCR, the TCRdb table keeps only in-frame clones and is missing some. The table has fewer than 50,000 clones, roughly four fifths seen once. This clonotype originated in a man aged 40-49 years with active or convalescent COVID-19. Material: peripheral blood. The J gene is TRBJ2-1, the V gene TRBV11-2, with TRBD2 identical over 8 bases. CDR3 DNA: TGTGCCAGCAGCTTAGAGGCGGGAGGAGGGGTCAATGAGCAGTTCTTC. Residues: CASSLEAGGGVNEQFF.